The 3 T cell receptor beta chains listed next were all sequenced from one sample in a study of molecular identifiers for immune sequencing clone quantification. From the PCR reads, TCRdb called clonotypes with MiXCR, one entry per CDR3 protein. The data show approximately 320,000 distinct CDR3 sequences, roughly a quarter seen once. Sequenced material: naive CD8+ T cells from blood, with Jurkat cell RNA spiked in. The subset was: FACS-sorted CD8+CD4-CCR7+CD45RA+ naive T cells. The receptors were gathered from a human donor in good health. Some libraries in this study had Jurkat cell RNA spiked in.

The table lists this clonotype with many counts. The chain recombines TRBV5-4 with TRBJ2-3; perhaps TRBD1 as D (5 bases). V lost 4 bases and J 1 base, leaving 19 bases between the germline ends. Germline V CDR1 and CDR2: SGHNT, YYREEE (reference sequence). CDR3 length: 17 residues. As DNA, the CDR3 is TGTGCCAGCAGCCAAAACCTACTGACAGCTCGCACAGATACGCAGTATTTT. It encodes CASSQNLLTARTDTQYF.

This clonotype came up a few times. The chain joins TRBV27 to TRBJ2-5, with D unresolved. Germline loops: CDR1 MNHEY, CDR2 SMNVEV (reference sequence). The CDR3 runs 14 residues. V lost 4 bases to trimming and J lost 4 bases, with 13 bases between them. The CDR3 bases are TGTGCCAGCAGTTACCTAGGCGAGACAGAGACCCAGTACTTC. As protein: CASSYLGETETQYF.

This clonotype was seen ten or more times. The genes are TRBV6-2 or TRBV6-3 and TRBJ1-1, with D unresolved. The CDR3 is 13 residues long. Looked up from germline, CDR1 is MNHEY and CDR2 is SVGEGT. V was trimmed by 2 bases and J by 1 base, leaving 5 bases between them. The CDR3 spells CASSYPKNTEAFF. CDR3 coding DNA: TGTGCCAGCAGTTACCCAAAGAACACTGAAGCTTTCTTT.